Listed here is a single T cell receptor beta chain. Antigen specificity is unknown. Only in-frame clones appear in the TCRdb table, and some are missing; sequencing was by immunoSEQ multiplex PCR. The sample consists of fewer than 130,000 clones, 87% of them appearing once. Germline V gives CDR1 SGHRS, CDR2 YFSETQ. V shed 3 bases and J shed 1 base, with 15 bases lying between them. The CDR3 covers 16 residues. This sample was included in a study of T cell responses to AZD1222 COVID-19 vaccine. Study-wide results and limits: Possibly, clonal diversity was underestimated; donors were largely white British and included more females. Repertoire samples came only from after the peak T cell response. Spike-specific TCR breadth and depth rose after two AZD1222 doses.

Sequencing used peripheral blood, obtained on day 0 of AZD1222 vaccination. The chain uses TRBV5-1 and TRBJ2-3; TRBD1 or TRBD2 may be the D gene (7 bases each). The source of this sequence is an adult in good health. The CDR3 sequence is CASSSLQGRGTDTQYF. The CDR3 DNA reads TGCGCCAGCAGCTCTCTACAGGGGAGGGGCACAGATACGCAGTATTTT.